A single sample is the source of the 27 T cell receptor beta chains below, sequenced in a study of human T cells and chemical hapten exposure. For the library, individual cDNA molecules each received unique molecular identifiers. In TCRdb, the reads were re-called with MiXCR into one record per CDR3 protein. The profile shows about 120,000 distinct CDR3 sequences, 8.5% to 9% of them singletons. It was unfractionated whole blood from which total RNA was extracted. Sequences were obtained from whole blood. Receptors were obtained from a human donor in good health. Some clones in this sample may be carry-over from other donors' samples.

This chain links TRBV4-3 with TRBJ2-7; the D gene is possibly TRBD1 (8 bases). The CDR3 consists of 15 residues. V gave up 0 bases and J gave up 3 bases, with 12 bases separating them. In germline, CDR1 is LGHNA, CDR2 YSLEER. The CDR3 nucleotides read TGCGCCAGCAGCCAAGATTACAGGGGGGGCTACGAGCAGTACTTC. It yields the protein CASSQDYRGGYEQYF.

Only a few counts were recorded for this clonotype. This chain joins TRBV6-2 or TRBV6-3 and TRBJ2-3; D possibly matches TRBD1 or TRBD2 (5 bases each). V shed 6 bases and J shed 6 bases, with 16 bases lying between them. Looked up from germline, CDR1 is MNHEY and CDR2 is SVGEGT. The CDR3 totals 14 residues. The CDR3, as DNA: TGTGCCAGCAGGGTCACAGGACTCACGGATACGCAGTATTTT. This codes for CASRVTGLTDTQYF.

This clonotype has ten or more counts. The J gene is TRBJ2-7, the V gene TRBV18; D not certain. The CDR3 totals 13 residues. The V end was cut by 6 bases, the J end by 3 bases, with 12 bases between. The germline gives CDR1 KGHSH, CDR2 LQKENI. The DNA of the CDR3 is TGTGCCAGCTCTGCTGTGGGCGGCTACGAGCAGTACTTC. As protein: CASSAVGGYEQYF.

V is TRBV10-3 and J is TRBJ2-1; TRBD2 matches at 14 bases. Germline CDR1 and CDR2: ENHRY and SYGVKD. V shed 11 bases and J 5 bases; nucleotides not matched to a gene: 11. This CDR3 contains 16 residues. The CDR3 DNA sequence: TGTGCCGCCAGTCGGACTAGCGGGAGGACCGACAATGAGCAGTTCTTC. Its protein product is CAASRTSGRTDNEQFF.

The gene calls are TRBV18 and TRBJ1-6, with D tentatively TRBD1 (5 bases). CDR3 length: 16 amino acids. In germline, CDR1 is KGHSH, CDR2 LQKENI. V lost 0 bases and J 11 bases, leaving 17 bases between the germline ends. The DNA for the CDR3 is TGTGCCAGCTCACCACCCAGCCAGGGAATCTGGGCACCCCTCCACTTT. Protein: CASSPPSQGIWAPLHF.

This clonotype was recorded at least ten times. V and J are TRBV5-6 and TRBJ2-1; D tentatively reads TRBD1 or TRBD2 (5 bases each). Germline V lookup: CDR1 SGHDT, CDR2 YYEEEE. The CDR3 spans 13 residues. Trimming shortened V by 4 bases and J by 7 bases, and 12 bases separated the two germline ends. The CDR3 DNA is TGTGCCAGCAGCCAGGGAACTAGTAATGAGCAGTTCTTC. This codes for CASSQGTSNEQFF.

J is TRBJ1-1 and V is TRBV29-1; D unresolved. Germline CDR1 SQVTM, CDR2 ANQGSEA. This CDR3 contains 14 residues. V lost 1 base to trimming and J lost 5 bases, with 14 bases between them. Written as DNA, the CDR3 is TGCAGCGTTGAAGGGAGGGCCTCTGGGACTGAAGCTTTCTTT. It codes for CSVEGRASGTEAFF. Variable domain in full (rest from reference TRBV29-1 and TRBJ1-1): SAVISQKPSRDICQRGTSLTIQCQVDSQVTMMFWYRQQPGQSLTLIATANQGSEATYESGFVIDKFPISRPNLTFSTLTVSNMSPEDSSIYLCSVEGRASGTEAFFGQGTRLTVV.

This clonotype has a handful of counts. The V gene is TRBV7-2, the J gene TRBJ2-7; either TRBD1 or TRBD2 may supply D (5 bases each). V gave up 5 bases and J gave up 1 base, with 9 bases separating them. There are 13 residues in the CDR3. From germline, CDR1 is SGHTA and CDR2 FQGNSA. The DNA for the CDR3 is TGTGCCAGCAGCCGGGACCAGTCCTACGAGCAGTACTTC. Residues: CASSRDQSYEQYF.

This clonotype was picked up a small number of times. The rearrangement links TRBV23-1 to TRBJ2-2; 9 bases are a match to TRBD1. TRBV23-1 is recorded as an ORF, its role being uncertain. This CDR3 comprises 18 residues. Trimming cost V 3 bases and J 2 bases; bases outside gene matches: 10. CDR3 coding DNA: TGCGCCAGCAGTCAGCCACCGGGACAGGGAGAAAACACCGGGGAGCTGTTTTTT. Its protein product is CASSQPPGQGENTGELFF.

The chain combines TRBV25-1 with TRBJ2-1; 11 nucleotides agree with TRBD2. V trimming: 5 bases; J trimming: 7 bases; junction bases outside the gene matches: 7. Germline CDR1 and CDR2: MGHDK and SYGVNS. The CDR3 totals 15 residues. CDR3 sequence (DNA): TGTGCCAGCAGTAATAGCGGGGGGGCCGAAAATGAGCAGTTCTTC. Translated, it gives CASSNSGGAENEQFF.

In its sample, this clonotype was seen a few times. The J gene is TRBJ2-7, the V gene TRBV30; no firm D call. Germline-derived CDR1 and CDR2 are GTSNPN and SVGIG (reference sequence). CDR3 length: 13 residues. The V gene lost 0 bases and the J gene lost 0 bases, with 6 bases spanning the gap. DNA for the CDR3: TGTGCCTGGAGTGTCTCCACCTCCTACGAGCAGTACTTC. The encoded protein is CAWSVSTSYEQYF.

In this sample, this clonotype turned up a few times. The V and J genes are TRBV5-5 and TRBJ2-7; possibly TRBD1 for D (6 bases). With 2 bases removed from V and 4 bases from J, the gap between germline ends came to 16 bases. In germline, CDR1 is SGHKS, CDR2 YYEKEE (reference sequence). The CDR3 covers 15 residues. The CDR3 DNA follows: TGTGCCAGCAGCTTAGGGGGAGAGGATTTTTACGAGCAGTACTTC. Residues: CASSLGGEDFYEQYF.

This clonotype was counted between two and nine times. This chain joins TRBV19 and TRBJ2-1, with 9 bases lining up with TRBD2. With V trimmed by 5 bases and J by 0 bases, 5 bases remained unmatched. The CDR3 runs 16 residues. Germline V gives CDR1 LNHDA, CDR2 SQIVND (reference sequence). Here the CDR3 DNA reads TGTGCCAGTAGTCCCCCGCGGGAGGGCTCCTACAATGAGCAGTTCTTC. Amino acids: CASSPPREGSYNEQFF.

There are many counts of this clonotype. V and J are TRBV5-1 and TRBJ1-1, with 10 bases fitting TRBD1. Unmatched junction bases numbered 4, after V lost 4 bases and J lost 4 bases. This CDR3 is 14 amino acids long. Germline CDR1 and CDR2: SGHRS and YFSETQ. This chain's CDR3 is CASSPRTGGTEAFF. In DNA, the CDR3 is TGCGCCAGCAGCCCGAGGACAGGGGGCACTGAAGCTTTCTTT.

This clonotype was counted ten times or more. The chain joins TRBV2 to TRBJ2-7; D perhaps matches TRBD1 (5 bases). V gave up 2 bases and J gave up 2 bases, with 13 bases separating them. CDR3 length equals 15 residues. Germline CDR1 SNHLY, CDR2 FYNNEI. CDR3 DNA: TGTGCCAGCAGTGAAACCCCGGACATCACCTACGAGCAGTACTTC. Amino acid sequence: CASSETPDITYEQYF. Variable domain in full (rest from reference TRBV2 and TRBJ2-7): EPEVTQTPSHQVTQMGQEVILRCVPISNHLYFYWYRQILGQKVEFLVSFYNNEISEKSEIFDDQFSVERPDGSNFTLKIRSTKLEDSAMYFCASSETPDITYEQYFGPGTRLTVT.

This clonotype was picked up a small number of times. This rearrangement joins TRBV19 to TRBJ2-1, with 11 bases that match TRBD2. The CDR3 extends over 17 amino acids. Per the germline V gene, CDR1 is LNHDA and CDR2 is SQIVND (reference sequence). V shed 4 bases and J 4 bases; nucleotides not matched to a gene: 9. CDR3 protein: CASSTDLTSGSYNEQFF. CDR3 DNA sequence: TGTGCCAGTAGTACTGACCTTACTAGCGGGAGTTACAATGAGCAGTTCTTC.

This chain joins TRBV12-3 or TRBV12-4 and TRBJ1-1, with D perhaps matching TRBD1 (6 bases). Trimming left V 8 bases short and J 4 bases short, with 11 bases between. This CDR3 comprises 12 residues. The CDR3 sequence: CASEGQFTEAFF. The CDR3 nucleotides are TGTGCCAGCGAAGGACAGTTCACTGAAGCTTTCTTT.

This clonotype has ten or more counts. For the CDR3, the DNA is TGTGCCAGCAGCTGGGGACAGGGAAGTGAAAAACTGTTTTTT. Protein product: CASSWGQGSEKLFF. J is TRBJ1-4 and V is TRBV7-2; the match to TRBD1 covers 9 bases. Germline loops: CDR1 SGHTA, CDR2 FQGNSA. The trim removed 4 bases at V and 7 bases at J, leaving 4 bases unmatched. There are 14 residues in the CDR3.

This clonotype was picked up many times. The V call is TRBV4-3, the J call TRBJ1-5; D is perhaps TRBD1 (6 bases). V dropped 0 bases and J dropped 6 bases, with 15 bases sitting between them. Germline V gives CDR1 LGHNA, CDR2 YSLEER. This CDR3 has 16 residues. The CDR3 protein is CASSQDSTGGGQPQHF. The CDR3 DNA follows: TGCGCCAGCAGCCAAGACTCGACAGGTGGTGGTCAGCCCCAGCATTTT.

This clonotype was detected many times. The chain carries TRBV5-1 and TRBJ1-1; 9 nucleotides line up with TRBD1. V gave up 3 bases and J gave up 1 base; unmatched junction bases: 4. This CDR3 region has 15 residues. Germline V gene data show CDR1 as SGHRS and CDR2 as YFSETQ. Written as DNA, the CDR3 is TGCGCCAGCAGCTGGGGACAGGGACCGAACACTGAAGCTTTCTTT. Its translation: CASSWGQGPNTEAFF. The full variable domain, in which reference TRBV5-1 and TRBJ1-1 provide the parts outside the CDR3, is KAGVTQTPRYLIKTRGQQVTLSCSPISGHRSVSWYQQTPGQGLQFLFEYFSETQRNKGNFPGRFSGRQFSNSRSEMNVSTLELGDSALYLCASSWGQGPNTEAFFGQGTRLTVV.

This clonotype was counted a few times. The chain carries TRBV6-6 and TRBJ2-5; the D is unclear. Germline V gene data show CDR1 as MNHNY and CDR2 as SVGAGI (reference sequence). Trimming pared 6 bases from V and 1 base from J, leaving 9 bases between. The CDR3 loop spans 13 amino acids. The CDR3 is CASSPRSQETQYF. The CDR3 bases are TGTGCCAGCAGCCCTCGATCCCAAGAGACCCAGTACTTC.

This clonotype was seen many times. The chain links TRBV12-5 to TRBJ2-3, with 13 nucleotides matching TRBD2. Germline lookup yields CDR1 LGHNT and CDR2 FRNRAP. The CDR3 is 16 residues long. The ends lost 2 bases at V and 4 bases at J; junction bases unmatched: 3. CDR3 loop: CASGLFGLAGADTQYF. CDR3 coding DNA: TGTGCTAGTGGTTTGTTTGGACTAGCGGGGGCAGATACGCAGTATTTT.

With regard to this clonotype: A much larger clone is a single base away; this may be a read error. The chain has TRBV18 and TRBJ2-1, with 8 bases fitting TRBD1. The V segment lost 3 bases and the J segment 5 bases; nucleotides outside the gene matches: 6. The V gene's germline CDR1 is KGHSH and CDR2 LQKENI. This CDR3 has 15 amino acids. CDR3 sequence: CASSPPGQGHNEQFF. The CDR3 DNA is TGTGCCAGCTCACCTCCCGGACAGGGACACAATGAGCAGTTCTTC.

CDR3 bases: TGTGCCAGCAGTTCTATACCGGGACAGGGACTGGGAACGGATACGCAGTATTTT. As protein: CASSSIPGQGLGTDTQYF. The chain combines TRBV28 with TRBJ2-3; 9 bases are a match to TRBD1. V lost 4 bases, J lost 6 bases, and 17 bases stayed unmatched. Germline V gene sequence: CDR1 MDHEN, CDR2 SYDVKM. The CDR3 length is 18 residues.

This clonotype was seen ten or more times. The chain has TRBV20-1 and TRBJ2-1, with 7 bases matching TRBD2. The CDR3 has 12 residues. The germline gives CDR1 DFQATT, CDR2 SNEGSKA (reference sequence). V shed 6 bases, J shed 5 bases, and the junction held 4 bases outside the gene matches. CDR3 bases: TGCAGTGCGCCACTAGCGAACAATGAGCAGTTCTTC. Its protein is CSAPLANNEQFF.

This clonotype was picked up many times. The chain recombines TRBV6-5 with TRBJ1-1; D remains ambiguous. The CDR3 covers 12 residues. The V end was cut by 6 bases, the J end by 6 bases, with 11 bases between. Germline V gene sequence: CDR1 MNHEY, CDR2 SVGAGI. CDR3 amino acids: CASSSIGAEAFF. Here the CDR3 DNA reads TGTGCCAGCAGCTCCATCGGGGCTGAAGCTTTCTTT.

The chain uses TRBV12-3 or TRBV12-4 and TRBJ1-2, with TRBD1 identical over 10 bases. With 5 bases clipped from V and 8 bases from J, the junction kept 8 bases outside the gene matches. The CDR3 sequence is 14 residues long. CDR3: CASSPGQGVLGYTF. The CDR3 DNA is TGTGCCAGCAGTCCCGGACAGGGGGTGTTAGGCTACACCTTC.